These 20 T cell receptor beta chains came from one sample sequenced in a study of PD-1 blockade in classical Hodgkin lymphoma. As to time point: cycle 4 day 1 (C4D1), after more than five weeks of nivolumab. With no exception, relapse followed autologous stem cell transplantation in all patients, and brentuximab vedotin exposure varied. Profiling relied on immunoSEQ multiplex PCR, and the TCRdb table lists in-frame clones only, not all of them. The repertoire holds just under 45,000 clones, with 60% to 70% as singletons. The sample consisted of peripheral blood mononuclear cells (PBMCs), taken before the fourth cycle of nivolumab. All receptors come from a human donor with classical Hodgkin lymphoma.

The rearrangement joins TRBV7-2 to TRBJ2-7; D not certain. CDR3 size: 15 residues. The germline V gene has CDR1 SGHTA and CDR2 FQGNSA. The ends were cut back, 1 base at V and 5 bases at J, with 15 bases in the middle. The CDR3 sequence is CASSLESEGIHEQYF. CDR3 nucleotides: TGTGCCAGCAGCTTAGAGTCGGAAGGGATCCACGAGCAGTACTTC.

V is TRBV6-5 and J is TRBJ1-6; D gene uncertain. Trimming took off 6 bases at V and 2 bases at J, with 11 bases between the two ends. This CDR3 comprises 15 residues. Germline V gene data show CDR1 as MNHEY and CDR2 as SVGAGI. CDR3 bases: TGTGCCAGCAGCCGACCCAGGACCTATAATTCACCCCTCCACTTT. Translated: CASSRPRTYNSPLHF.

This sequence joins TRBV28 and TRBJ1-6; 7 nucleotides agree with TRBD1. Germline V gene data show CDR1 as MDHEN and CDR2 as SYDVKM. This CDR3 is 17 amino acids long. V shed 6 bases, J shed 8 bases, and the junction held 16 bases outside the gene matches. CDR3 sequence (DNA): TGTGCCAGCAGGTTGACCCAGGGCAGGGGGTCTTATTCACCCCTCCACTTT. This gives the protein CASRLTQGRGSYSPLHF.

The gene calls are TRBV28 and TRBJ2-7; TRBD2 matches 7 bases. Germline loops: CDR1 MDHEN, CDR2 SYDVKM. With V trimmed by 5 bases and J by 2 bases, 0 bases remained unmatched. The CDR3 has 12 amino acids. DNA for the CDR3: TGTGCCAGCAGTGGGAGGGCCTACGAGCAGTACTTC. As protein: CASSGRAYEQYF.

The chain joins TRBV11-2 to TRBJ1-1; no reliable D call. Germline CDR1 and CDR2: SGHAT and FQNNGV. Deletions cut 0 bases from V and 3 bases from J, with 8 bases between. The CDR3 consists of 14 residues. The CDR3 DNA sequence: TGTGCCAGCAGCTTAGATCCGGCTTACACTGAAGCTTTCTTT. It yields the protein CASSLDPAYTEAFF.

The chain recombines TRBV4-2 with TRBJ1-6; TRBD1 matches at 7 bases. The germline V gene encodes CDR1 LGHNA and CDR2 YNFKEQ. This CDR3 contains 19 residues. Trimming removed 0 bases from V and 0 bases from J; junction bases left unmatched: 8. CDR3 in DNA: TGTGCCAGCAGCCAAGAACGGACAGGTTCGAGCTCCTATAATTCACCCCTCCACTTT. This gives the protein CASSQERTGSSSYNSPLHF.

This clone turned up a few times. The chain combines TRBV10-3 with TRBJ2-7; D is possibly TRBD1 (5 bases). Between the trimmed V and J ends, which lost 3 bases and 3 bases, there was a span of 9 bases. The CDR3 has 13 amino acids. Germline CDR1 is ENHRY and CDR2 is SYGVKD. CDR3 sequence: CAISERRDYEQYF. The CDR3 DNA sequence: TGTGCCATCAGTGAACGCAGGGACTACGAGCAGTACTTC.

Comments on this clone: The limits of the CDR3 on the DNA are not certain, so only TCRdb's listed CDR3 is given. The gene calls are TRBV5-1 and TRBJ2-2; the tabulated D call, TRBD2, remains unverified against the DNA. Germline V CDR1 and CDR2: SGHRS, YFSETQ. Ends included, the CDR3 has 16 residues. The CDR3 spells CASSSGLAYTFGELFF.

The genes are TRBV27 and TRBJ1-6; no clear D gene. Germline CDR1 reads MNHEY; CDR2 reads SMNVEV (reference sequence). The CDR3 runs 13 residues. The V gene lost 6 bases and the J gene lost 3 bases, with 6 bases spanning the gap. CDR3 in amino acids: CASRWIYNSPLHF. As DNA, the CDR3 is TGTGCCAGCAGGTGGATCTATAATTCACCCCTCCACTTT.

The chain carries TRBV4-1 and TRBJ1-1; the match to TRBD1 covers 8 bases. V dropped 4 bases and J dropped 3; count of bases not matched to a gene: 16. CDR1 MGHRA and CDR2 YSYEKL come from the germline V gene. There are 18 residues in the CDR3. CDR3 DNA sequence: TGCGCCAGCAGCCCCGGACAGGGCCAGACCTATAGGGACACTGAAGCTTTCTTT. Encoded protein: CASSPGQGQTYRDTEAFF.

The chain links TRBV20-1 to TRBJ1-2; D remains ambiguous. V lost 0 bases to trimming and J lost 8 bases, with 7 bases between them. The CDR3 runs to 11 residues. CDR1 is DFQATT, CDR2 SNEGSKA, per germline (reference sequence). The CDR3 DNA reads as TGCAGTGCTAGAGAGCAAGAAGGCTACACCTTC. The encoded protein is CSAREQEGYTF.

This clone is medium-sized in the sample. The gene calls are TRBV12-1 and TRBJ2-7; the D call of TRBD2 is as the table states it, not checked on the DNA. TRBV12-1 is annotated as a pseudogene. CDR3 length equals 13 residues. This chain's CDR3 is CASSSGLGHEQYF. CDR3 nucleotide sequence: TGTGCCAGCAGCTCCGGACTAGGCCACGAGCAGTACTTC.

Only a few counts were recorded for this clone. The chain uses TRBV9 and TRBJ1-6, with no clear D. Trimming took off 0 bases at V and 7 bases at J, with 8 bases between the two ends. CDR3 length: 14 amino acids. CDR1 and CDR2 (germline): SGDLS, YYNGEE. CDR3 sequence: CASSVARENSPLHF. In DNA, the CDR3 is TGTGCCAGCAGCGTAGCGAGGGAAAATTCACCCCTCCACTTT.

This clone occurred a few times. The chain carries TRBV16 and TRBJ1-5; D is undetermined. The CDR3 spans 17 residues. V lost 8 bases, J lost 2 bases, and 22 bases lay in between. Germline V gene sequence: CDR1 KGHSY, CDR2 FQNENV. The CDR3 loop reads CASAPPSLGSGNQPQHF. The DNA of the CDR3 is TGTGCCAGCGCTCCTCCCTCCCTTGGTAGCGGCAATCAGCCCCAGCATTTT.

This chain's CDR3 is CASSLGSGGVATDTQYF. In nucleotides, the CDR3 is TGTGCCAGCAGCTTAGGGTCGGGCGGGGTGGCCACAGATACGCAGTATTTT. The chain links TRBV7-9 to TRBJ2-3, with D tentatively TRBD2 (6 bases). V was shortened by 1 base and J by 2 bases, with 16 bases between the two germline ends. This CDR3 has 17 residues. CDR1 is SEHNR, CDR2 FQNEAQ, per germline (reference sequence).

V gene TRBV7-9 combines with J gene TRBJ2-3; the D is unclear. With 5 bases removed from V and 5 bases from J, the gap between germline ends came to 14 bases. Germline V gene data show CDR1 as SEHNR and CDR2 as FQNEAQ (reference sequence). The CDR3 is 14 residues long. The CDR3, as DNA: TGTGCCAGCAGCGATACGGGCCCCATAGATACGCAGTATTTT. The encoded protein is CASSDTGPIDTQYF. The variable domain in full, with the rest retrieved from reference TRBV7-9 and TRBJ2-3, is DTGVSQNPRHKITKRGQNVTFRCDPISEHNRLYWYRQTLGQGPEFLTYFQNEAQLEKSRLLSDRFSAERPKGSFSTLEIQRTEQGDSAMYLCASSDTGPIDTQYFGPGTRLTVL.

This clone was recorded only once. The V and J genes are TRBV10-3 and TRBJ1-1, with D possibly TRBD1 on 6 matching bases. Between the trimmed V and J ends, which lost 7 bases and 1 base, there was a span of 7 bases. Germline CDR1 ENHRY, CDR2 SYGVKD. The CDR3 extends over 12 amino acids. The DNA of the CDR3 is TGTGCCATCACGACAGGGAACACTGAAGCTTTCTTT. As protein: CAITTGNTEAFF.

The V gene is TRBV6-5, the J gene TRBJ2-7; 7 bases are shared with TRBD1. Germline V CDR1 and CDR2: MNHEY, SVGAGI. The CDR3 is 14 amino acids. The V and J ends lost 7 bases and 7 bases, in that order; junction bases with no gene match: 13. DNA of the CDR3: TGTGCCAGCACGCGCACGGCAGGGGGATCGGAGCAGTACTTC. Its translation: CASTRTAGGSEQYF.

This clone has a single count. The chain uses TRBV5-6 and TRBJ1-2, with D tentatively TRBD1 (6 bases). V shed 2 bases and J shed 4 bases, with 15 bases lying between them. Germline V gene lookup returns CDR1 SGHDT and CDR2 YYEEEE. The CDR3 has 15 amino acids. CDR3 protein: CASSFLKWTVYGYTF. DNA for the CDR3: TGTGCCAGCAGCTTCCTGAAGTGGACAGTCTATGGCTACACCTTC.

This chain links TRBV7-9 with TRBJ2-3, with no clear D. CDR3 length: 14 amino acids. V was pared by 1 base and J by 4 bases, with 9 bases between. Looked up from germline, CDR1 is SEHNR and CDR2 is FQNEAQ (reference sequence). The CDR3 region is CASSLDVDADTQYF. Written as DNA, the CDR3 is TGTGCCAGCAGCTTAGACGTAGACGCAGATACGCAGTATTTT.